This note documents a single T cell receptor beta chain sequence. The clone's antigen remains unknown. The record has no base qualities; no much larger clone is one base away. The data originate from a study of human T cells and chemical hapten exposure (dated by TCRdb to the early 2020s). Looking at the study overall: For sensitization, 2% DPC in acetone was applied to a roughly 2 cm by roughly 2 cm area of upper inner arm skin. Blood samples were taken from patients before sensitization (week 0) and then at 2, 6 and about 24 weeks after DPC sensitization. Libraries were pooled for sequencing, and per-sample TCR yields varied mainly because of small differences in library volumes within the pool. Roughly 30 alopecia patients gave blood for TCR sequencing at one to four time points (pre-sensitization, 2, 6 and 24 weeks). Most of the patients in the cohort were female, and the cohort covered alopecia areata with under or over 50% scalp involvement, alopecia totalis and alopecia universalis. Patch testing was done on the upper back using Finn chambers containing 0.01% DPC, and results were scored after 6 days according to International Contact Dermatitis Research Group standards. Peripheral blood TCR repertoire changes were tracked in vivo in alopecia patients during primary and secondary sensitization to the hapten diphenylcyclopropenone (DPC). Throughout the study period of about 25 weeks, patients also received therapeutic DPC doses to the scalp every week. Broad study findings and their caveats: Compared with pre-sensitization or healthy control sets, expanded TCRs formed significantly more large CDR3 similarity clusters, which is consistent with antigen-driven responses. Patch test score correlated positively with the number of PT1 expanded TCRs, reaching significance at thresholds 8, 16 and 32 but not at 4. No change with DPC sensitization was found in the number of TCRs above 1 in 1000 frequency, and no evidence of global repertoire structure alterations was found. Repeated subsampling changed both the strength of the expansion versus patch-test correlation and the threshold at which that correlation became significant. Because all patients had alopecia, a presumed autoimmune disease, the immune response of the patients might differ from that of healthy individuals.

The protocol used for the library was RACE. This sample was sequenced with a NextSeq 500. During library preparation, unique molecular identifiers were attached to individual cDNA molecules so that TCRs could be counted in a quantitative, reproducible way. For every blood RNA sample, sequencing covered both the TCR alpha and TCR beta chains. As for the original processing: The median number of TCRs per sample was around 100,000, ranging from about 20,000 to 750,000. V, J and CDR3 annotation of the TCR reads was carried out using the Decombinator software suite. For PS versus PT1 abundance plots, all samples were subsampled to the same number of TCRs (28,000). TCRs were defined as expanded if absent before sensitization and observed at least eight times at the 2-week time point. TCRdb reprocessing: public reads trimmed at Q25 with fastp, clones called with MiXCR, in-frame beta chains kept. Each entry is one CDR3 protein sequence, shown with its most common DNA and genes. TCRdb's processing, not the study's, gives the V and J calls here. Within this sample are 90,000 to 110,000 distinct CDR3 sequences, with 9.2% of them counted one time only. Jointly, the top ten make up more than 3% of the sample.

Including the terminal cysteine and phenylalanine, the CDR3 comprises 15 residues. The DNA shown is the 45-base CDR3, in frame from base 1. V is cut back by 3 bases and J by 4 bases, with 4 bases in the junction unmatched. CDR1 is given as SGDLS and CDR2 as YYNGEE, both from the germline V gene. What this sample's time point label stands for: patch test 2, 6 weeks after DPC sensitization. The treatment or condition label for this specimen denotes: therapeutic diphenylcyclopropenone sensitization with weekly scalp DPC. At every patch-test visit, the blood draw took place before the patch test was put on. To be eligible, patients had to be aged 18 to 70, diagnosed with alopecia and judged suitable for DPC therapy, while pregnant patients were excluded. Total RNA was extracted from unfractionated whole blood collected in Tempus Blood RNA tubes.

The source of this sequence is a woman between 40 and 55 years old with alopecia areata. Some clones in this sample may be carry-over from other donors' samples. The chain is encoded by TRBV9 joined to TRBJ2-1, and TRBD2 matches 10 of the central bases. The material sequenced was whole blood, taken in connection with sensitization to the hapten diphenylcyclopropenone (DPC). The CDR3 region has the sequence CASSALAGGYNEQFF. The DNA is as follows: TGTGCCAGCAGCGCTTTAGCGGGGGGTTACAATGAGCAGTTCTTC.